The 30 T cell receptor beta chains presented below share a single source sample, sequenced in a study of cytomegalovirus exposure and HLA in healthy donors. A multiplex PCR was run with 60 Vbeta primers and 13 Jbeta primers. The protocol was immunoSEQ multiplex PCR, while the TCRdb copy is restricted to in-frame clones and leaves out a portion. The data show 150,000 to 200,000 clones, with over 60% seen just once and about 2.2% held by the top ten. The sample taken for sequencing was PBMCs. The receptors derive from a woman in her fifties or sixties in good health and CMV-seronegative.

This rearrangement joins TRBV11-1 to TRBJ2-1; D might be TRBD2 (5 bases). V dropped 5 bases and J dropped 7 bases, with 18 bases sitting between them. Germline values: CDR1 SGHAT, CDR2 FQDESV (reference sequence). This CDR3 is built from 15 residues. The chain's CDR3 is CASSRIGGSRNEQFF. The CDR3 region has the DNA TGTGCCAGCAGCCGCATCGGTGGGAGTAGGAATGAGCAGTTCTTC.

V and J are TRBV27 and TRBJ2-1; D possibly corresponds to TRBD2 (5 bases). The V and J ends lost 8 bases and 10 bases respectively, with 12 bases between them. In germline, CDR1 is MNHEY, CDR2 SMNVEV (reference sequence). This CDR3 has 11 residues. CDR3 loop: CASRGGGEQFF. In DNA form, the CDR3 reads TGTGCCAGCCGTGGAGGAGGAGAGCAGTTCTTC.

The chain recombines TRBV15 with TRBJ1-4; 7 bases are shared with TRBD1. CDR1 and CDR2 (germline): LNHNV, YYDKDF (reference sequence). The CDR3 length is 15 residues. J gave up 5 bases and V 9 bases, and 12 bases lay outside the gene matches. As DNA, the CDR3 is TGTGCCACTACAGCTTCGGACAGGCGAAATGAAAAACTGTTTTTT. Amino acid sequence: CATTASDRRNEKLFF. Complete variable domain (other parts from reference TRBV15 and TRBJ1-4): DAMVIQNPRYQVTQFGKPVTLSCSQTLNHNVMYWYQQKSSQAPKLLFHYYDKDFNNEADTPDNFQSRRPNTSFCFLDIRSPGLGDTAMYLCATTASDRRNEKLFFGSGTQLSVL.

V usage is TRBV9 and J usage is TRBJ1-2; maybe TRBD1 (6 bases). Germline V lookup: CDR1 SGDLS, CDR2 YYNGEE. Trimming cost V 0 bases and J 0 bases, with 9 bases left between them. The CDR3 extends over 15 amino acids. The CDR3 nucleotides read TGTGCCAGCAGCGTAGGGACAGCAACTAACTATGGCTACACCTTC. This encodes CASSVGTATNYGYTF.

This clone appeared once. V is TRBV29-1 and J is TRBJ2-3; 7 bases agree with TRBD2. There are 14 residues in the CDR3. Germline lookup yields CDR1 SQVTM and CDR2 ANQGSEA. With V trimmed by 2 bases and J by 4 bases, 6 bases remained unmatched. The CDR3 region has the DNA TGCAGCGTTGAACCCTCCGGGAGGCCAGATACGCAGTATTTT. As protein: CSVEPSGRPDTQYF.

Points on this clone: Other DNA sequences in the same sample also yield this CDR3. This chain links TRBV18 with TRBJ1-5; 7 bases are shared with TRBD1. The CDR3 spans 14 residues. In germline, CDR1 is KGHSH, CDR2 LQKENI. Trimming took 3 bases from V and 6 from J; bases not matched to a gene: 5. This CDR3 reads CASSPDRVGQPQHF. DNA for the CDR3: TGTGCCAGCTCACCCGACAGGGTGGGTCAGCCCCAGCATTTT.

The genes are TRBV5-6 and TRBJ2-2; 7 bases match TRBD1. The CDR3 sequence is 16 residues long. Germline CDR1 is SGHDT and CDR2 is YYEEEE. Trimming at V came to 6 bases and at J to 0 bases, leaving 8 bases not matched to a gene. The CDR3 sequence: CASKPPGTANTGELFF. CDR3 sequence (DNA): TGTGCCAGCAAACCCCCCGGGACAGCGAACACCGGGGAGCTGTTTTTT.

Of note for this clone: The junction and the germline gene differ at one end; a read error may be behind it. The same CDR3 can be traced to other DNA sequences in this sample. This chain links TRBV6-4 with TRBJ2-3; D unresolved. The length of the CDR3 is 13 residues. The germline CDR1 and CDR2 sequences are MRHNA and SNTAGT. DNA of the CDR3: TGTGCTAGCAGTCGAGACTGGGCAGATACGCAGTATTTT. Its translation is CASSRDWADTQYF.

This chain connects TRBV5-6 to TRBJ2-2; 7 bases match TRBD1. The CDR3 has 15 amino acids. CDR1 and CDR2 (germline): SGHDT, YYEEEE. After removal of 0 bases from V and 1 base from J, the junction contained 0 bases not matched to a gene. CDR3: CASSLGDRNTGELFF. DNA of the CDR3: TGTGCCAGCAGCTTGGGGGACAGGAACACCGGGGAGCTGTTTTTT.

As regards this clone: One junction end disagrees with the germline gene, perhaps due to a read error. The chain uses TRBV7-9 and TRBJ2-1; 11 bases are a match to TRBD2. This CDR3 is built from 16 residues. The germline V gene has CDR1 SEHNR and CDR2 FQNEAQ (reference sequence). The CDR3 region is CSSSPDLAGGYVVQFF. DNA for the CDR3: TGTTCCAGCAGCCCCGATCTAGCGGGGGGATACGTAGTACAGTTCTTC.

The chain employs TRBV28 and TRBJ2-1; tentative D call: TRBD2 (5 bases). Germline V gene sequence: CDR1 MDHEN, CDR2 SYDVKM. The CDR3 contains 15 residues. The germline V and J ends were trimmed by 3 bases and 9 bases, with 18 bases remaining between them. The CDR3 coding sequence is TGTGCCAGCAGTTTGATGCGGGCCCTAGAGGGTGAGCAGTTCTTC. Its translation: CASSLMRALEGEQFF.

The chain has TRBV7-9 and TRBJ2-5; D may be TRBD2 (6 bases). Trimming left V 5 bases short and J 6 bases short, with 10 bases between. The CDR3 is 12 amino acids. The germline CDR1 and CDR2 sequences are SEHNR and FQNEAQ (reference sequence). The CDR3 region is CASSRGLQTQYF. The CDR3 DNA is TGTGCCAGCAGCCGGGGACTCCAGACCCAGTACTTC.

The chain joins TRBV19 to TRBJ2-2; 13 positions match TRBD2. Germline CDR1 reads LNHDA; CDR2 reads SQIVND (reference sequence). CDR3 length: 17 residues. Trimming removed 5 bases from V and 6 bases from J; junction bases left unmatched: 9. The CDR3 sequence: CASSSWVGLAGAGELFF. DNA for the CDR3: TGTGCCAGTAGTTCATGGGTCGGACTAGCGGGGGCCGGGGAGCTGTTTTTT.

This clone was seen once. The chain couples TRBV7-3 to TRBJ2-1; 11 positions agree with TRBD2. The length of the CDR3 is 15 residues. Per germline, CDR1 SGHTA and CDR2 FQGTGA. The ends lost 5 bases at V and 6 bases at J; junction bases unmatched: 6. DNA of the CDR3: TGTGCCAGCAGCCAATCGGGACTAGCGGTCAATGAGCAGTTCTTC. Residues: CASSQSGLAVNEQFF.

This clone appeared once. The chain has TRBV7-2 and TRBJ2-7, with a tentative D call TRBD2 (5 bases). Per germline, CDR1 SGHTA and CDR2 FQGNSA. Between the trimmed V and J ends, which lost 5 bases and 2 bases, there was a span of 13 bases. The CDR3 is 14 amino acids. CDR3 sequence: CASSNPGVTYEQYF. CDR3 bases: TGTGCCAGCAGCAATCCCGGGGTTACCTACGAGCAGTACTTC.

The chain is built from TRBV5-1 and TRBJ1-1; 9 nucleotides match TRBD1. The germline V gene encodes CDR1 SGHRS and CDR2 YFSETQ. With 4 bases clipped from V and 8 bases from J, the junction kept 6 bases outside the gene matches. The CDR3 is 13 amino acids. The CDR3 reads CASSTTGGSEAFF. The CDR3 DNA reads as TGCGCCAGCAGCACCACAGGGGGCTCCGAAGCTTTCTTT.

The genes are TRBV19 and TRBJ2-2, with D possibly being TRBD1 (6 bases). The germline V gene has CDR1 LNHDA and CDR2 SQIVND (reference sequence). The CDR3 contains 16 residues. V shed 1 base and J shed 4 bases, with 13 bases lying between them. CDR3 DNA: TGTGCCAGTAGTATAGTTGCAGGGGCCACCACCGGGGAGCTGTTTTTT. Translation: CASSIVAGATTGELFF.

This clone was recorded once. The chain is built from TRBV29-1 and TRBJ1-2; TRBD1 matches at 7 bases. J lost 2 bases, V lost 7 bases, and 7 bases had no gene match. This CDR3 contains 13 residues. Germline lookup yields CDR1 SQVTM and CDR2 ANQGSEA. Here the CDR3 reads CSGRAGGNYGYTF. The CDR3 nucleotides read TGCAGCGGTCGGGCAGGGGGGAACTATGGCTACACCTTC. The entire variable domain, with the rest obtained from reference TRBV29-1 and TRBJ1-2, is as follows: SAVISQKPSRDICQRGTSLTIQCQVDSQVTMMFWYRQQPGQSLTLIATANQGSEATYESGFVIDKFPISRPNLTFSTLTVSNMSPEDSSIYLCSGRAGGNYGYTFGSGTRLTVV.

This clone was counted a few times. The chain recombines TRBV27 with TRBJ2-7; possibly TRBD1 for D (7 bases). This CDR3 is 15 amino acids long. The V end was cut by 2 bases, the J end by 6 bases, with 17 bases between. Germline V gene lookup returns CDR1 MNHEY and CDR2 SMNVEV (reference sequence). CDR3 coding DNA: TGTGCCAGCAGTTTAGGTCAGGGGGGCCTTCGCGAGCAGTACTTC. Amino acid sequence: CASSLGQGGLREQYF.

V and J are TRBV7-2 and TRBJ2-2, with TRBD1 matching 9 bases. CDR3 size: 16 residues. The V segment lost 0 bases and the J segment 6 bases; nucleotides outside the gene matches: 5. Germline V gene data show CDR1 as SGHTA and CDR2 as FQGNSA. The CDR3 sequence: CASSLAGTGIPGELFF. CDR3 sequence (DNA): TGTGCCAGCAGCTTAGCCGGGACAGGGATCCCCGGGGAGCTGTTTTTT.

V gene TRBV5-8 combines with J gene TRBJ2-7; D might be TRBD2 (5 bases). The CDR3 has 11 residues. The germline CDR1 and CDR2 sequences are SGHTS and YDEGEE. V was cut by 3 bases and J by 9 bases, with 10 bases left in between. The CDR3 sequence is CASSSLRGQYF. CDR3 DNA sequence: TGTGCCAGCAGCTCATTACGGGGGCAGTACTTC.

This chain uses TRBV2 with TRBJ1-4; the D gene is possibly TRBD1 (5 bases). The CDR3 covers 16 residues. In germline, CDR1 is SNHLY, CDR2 FYNNEI. Trimming shortened V by 5 bases and J by 7 bases, and 20 bases separated the two germline ends. CDR3 bases: TGTGCCAGCAGTCCTCTCTCCGGGACGGGGGGTGAAAAACTGTTTTTT. Translated, it gives CASSPLSGTGGEKLFF. The full variable domain, rest sourced from reference TRBV2 and TRBJ1-4, is EPEVTQTPSHQVTQMGQEVILRCVPISNHLYFYWYRQILGQKVEFLVSFYNNEISEKSEIFDDQFSVERPDGSNFTLKIRSTKLEDSAMYFCASSPLSGTGGEKLFFGSGTQLSVL.

This clone was recorded a few times. This chain joins TRBV7-2 and TRBJ2-7, with 7 bases lining up with TRBD2. In germline, CDR1 is SGHTA, CDR2 FQGNSA. The V segment lost 4 bases and the J segment 0 bases; nucleotides outside the gene matches: 9. The CDR3 runs to 16 residues. The CDR3 loop is CASSSFPRGSSYEQYF. For the CDR3, the DNA is TGTGCCAGCAGCTCCTTCCCGCGGGGGAGCTCCTACGAGCAGTACTTC.

The chain recombines TRBV28 with TRBJ1-2; no firm D call. The germline V gene has CDR1 MDHEN and CDR2 SYDVKM. This CDR3 contains 15 residues. V lost 5 bases, J lost 4 bases, and 17 bases lay in between. DNA of the CDR3: TGTGCCAGCAGTCCTAACCCCTCAGGCCCCTATGGCTACACCTTC. This sequence encodes CASSPNPSGPYGYTF.

V usage is TRBV28 and J usage is TRBJ2-5; 11 bases align to TRBD1. Germline V gene data show CDR1 as MDHEN and CDR2 as SYDVKM. This CDR3 is 15 amino acids long. Germline trimming cut 1 base from V and 4 bases from J; bases unmatched to any gene: 2. The CDR3 loop is CASSLSGTGGETQYF. The CDR3 region has the DNA TGTGCCAGCAGTTTATCCGGGACAGGGGGAGAGACCCAGTACTTC.

The chain combines TRBV28 with TRBJ2-2; TRBD2 agrees at 9 bases. CDR1 is MDHEN, CDR2 SYDVKM, per germline. J lost 7 bases, V lost 5 bases, and 11 bases had no gene match. The length of the CDR3 is 16 residues. CDR3 bases: TGTGCCAGCAGTCCCCAGGCGGGAGGGCCCCTCGGGGAGCTGTTTTTT. This sequence encodes CASSPQAGGPLGELFF. Supplemented by reference TRBV28 and TRBJ2-2, the full variable domain reads DVKVTQSSRYLVKRTGEKVFLECVQDMDHENMFWYRQDPGLGLRLIYFSYDVKMKEKGDIPEGYSVSREKKERFSLILESASTNQTSMYLCASSPQAGGPLGELFFGEGSRLTVL.

The chain has TRBV30 and TRBJ2-1; 10 bases are shared with TRBD2. The CDR3 loop spans 18 amino acids. Trimming removed 3 bases from V and 0 bases from J; junction bases left unmatched: 11. The germline V gene has CDR1 GTSNPN and CDR2 SVGIG (reference sequence). CDR3 residues: CAWRGLAGVSASYNEQFF. The CDR3 nucleotides are TGTGCCTGGAGGGGCCTAGCGGGGGTTAGCGCCTCCTACAATGAGCAGTTCTTC.

The chain couples TRBV6-1 to TRBJ1-5; D uncertain. CDR1 and CDR2 (germline): MNHNS, SASEGT. The CDR3 extends over 15 amino acids. Trimming removed 5 bases at V and 2 bases at J, with 13 bases between. Written as DNA, the CDR3 is TGTGCCAGCAGTAGAGACCACGGGGGCAATCAGCCCCAGCATTTT. Translation: CASSRDHGGNQPQHF.

J is TRBJ2-7 and V is TRBV4-1, with TRBD2 matching over 8 bases. The tail of the sequence fits TRBJ2-1 better, so the J call may be wrong. This CDR3 region has 18 residues. CDR1 MGHRA and CDR2 YSYEKL come from the germline V gene. CDR3 amino acids: CASSPDGGVHNRYNEQFF. The CDR3 DNA follows: TGCGCCAGCAGCCCAGACGGGGGGGTTCATAACCGGTACAATGAGCAGTTCTTC.

The chain uses TRBV7-9 and TRBJ2-7, with 11 bases that match TRBD1. The V gene's germline CDR1 is SEHNR and CDR2 FQNEAQ (reference sequence). The CDR3 covers 16 residues. V dropped 4 bases and J dropped 3; count of bases not matched to a gene: 8. The CDR3 region has the DNA TGTGCCAGCAGCTCAAACCGGGACAGGGGGAACTACGAGCAGTACTTC. Translated, it gives CASSSNRDRGNYEQYF.